This TCR beta chain was identified in a study of Ad26.COV2.S vaccination and SARS-CoV-2 variants (dated by TCRdb to the early 2020s). Looking at the study overall: Donors in the vaccine arm were drawn from COV1001, a multicentre, randomized, double-blind, placebo-controlled phase I-IIa trial testing Ad26.COV2.S in healthy adults. Trial participants were randomized into five groups of five, in which low-dose or high-dose Ad26.COV2.S was given once or twice, or placebo was given on both occasions. The TCR-sequenced set comprised approximately 30 samples: 19 Ad26.COV2.S vaccine recipients, 5 placebo recipients and 8 SARS-CoV-2 convalescent individuals. Investigators remained blinded to trial group allocation during experiments and outcome assessment. TCRbeta repertoire sequencing served as the tool for gauging how specific and how broad the SARS-CoV-2-reactive T cell receptors were following Ad26.COV2.S vaccination. Ad26.COV2.S was administered intramuscularly at 5 x 10^10 or 1 x 10^11 viral particles, either as a single shot or as two shots given 56 days apart.

What this sample's treatment or condition label stands for: over 15 received Ad26.COV2.S at low or high dose, single or two shots; a few received placebo; per-sample allocation not given. For vaccine and placebo recipients, repertoires were sequenced using samples collected on day 63 after the first injection. Cohort 1b enrolled about two dozen adults aged 18-55 years at a single site in Boston, USA, between 29 July and 7 August 2020. Ad26.COV2.S was a replication-incompetent adenovirus type 26 vector that expressed a prefusion-stabilized SARS-CoV-2 spike protein derived from the original Wuhan strain. For CDR1 and CDR2, the germline V gene lists MGHRA and YSYEKL. Taken from cysteine to phenylalanine, the CDR3 has 14 residues. Only the CDR3 portion is preserved as DNA: 42 bases, with reading frame beginning at the first base. At the junction V is shortened by 1 base and J by 0 bases, with 7 bases in between.

The immunoSEQ Assay was used to sequence TCRbeta CDR3 regions. After extraction, genomic DNA underwent amplification by bias-controlled multiplex PCR, followed by high-throughput sequencing. The authors processed their data as follows. To quantify the absolute abundance of every unique TCRbeta CDR3 region, sequences were collapsed and filtered. Usable DNA was measured by amplifying reference genes present in all nucleated cells, and TCRbeta template counts were normalized to that usable DNA to estimate T cell fraction. Repertoire TCRs were annotated as SARS-CoV-2-specific by exact matching of V gene, CDR3 amino acid sequence and J gene to a known reactive TCR set. The reference SARS-CoV-2 TCR set was derived from MIRA and filtered for enrichment in COVID-19-positive ImmuneCODE repertoires, a step that removed public or cross-reactive TCRs. Based on the MIRA antigens, annotated TCRs were further analysed at the level of specific ORF or position within ORF. Breadth was defined as the number of annotated unique rearrangements divided by the total number of unique productive rearrangements, and depth was defined as the summed frequency of the annotated unique rearrangements. Two-sided Wilcoxon rank-sum tests were used to compare TCR breadth between groups. TCRdb's version of the immuneACCESS table is confined to in-frame rearrangements and falls short of the full clone set. An unresolved V gene accounts for under half of the shortfall where checked; the remainder is of unknown origin. V, J and clone size are taken as reported in that table, and D and trimming were inferred from the DNA itself. Within this sample are 350,000 to 450,000 clones, with more than 75% of them counted one time only. The ten biggest clones cover about 3% of the sample.

As for this clone: Its antigen is still unknown. Base quality data are lacking; no much larger clone is found one base away.

Study-wide findings and limitations: Comparing responses between vaccine doses or regimens was not something the study was powered to do. After vaccination, spike-specific CD8+ and CD4+ T cell responses were reported to show substantial breadth. Comparable non-spike TCR breadth was observed between vaccine and placebo recipients, consistent with only spike being contained in the vaccine. The authors noted that the TCR breadth and depth analyses may have underestimated total T cell responses. Higher spike-specific TCR breadth was observed in Ad26.COV2.S recipients than in placebo recipients (P = 0.0014).

The chain couples TRBV4-1 to TRBJ2-7, with no confidently assigned D gene. This receptor was taken from a person aged 18-65 years who received the Ad26.COV2.S COVID-19 vaccine or a placebo. The sequencing used peripheral blood, collected in a trial of Ad26.COV2.S vaccine versus placebo. The CDR3 has the sequence CASSQGGGSYEQYF. The bases are TGCGCCAGCAGCCAAGGTGGCGGCTCCTACGAGCAGTACTTC.